These T cell receptor beta chains were read from a single sample in a study of control samples from healthy donors and cancer patients. Profiled with immunoSEQ multiplex PCR; TCRdb holds only in-frame clones, not every one. Among about 5,500 clones listed, approximately 72% were seen once. The source material was formalin-fixed, paraffin-embedded tissue. These receptors were obtained from a male donor with melanoma. The CDR3 runs from the conserved cysteine through the conserved F or W. D genes are given only for firm matches. Clone size, where shown, is once, few, many, or a class for clones that have expanded.

DNA	CDR3	size	D	V	J
TGTGCCAGCAGCTCTACCTCGGGCACCGGGGAGCTGTTTTTT	CASSSTSGTGELFF	NA	NA	TRBV7-7	TRBJ2-2
TGTGCCAGCAGCTTAGCTGGGGGGACGCACAATGAGCAGTTCTTC	CASSLAGGTHNEQFF	NA	NA	TRBV11-2	TRBJ2-1
TGCGCCAGCAGCTTGGGACCCGGTACAGGGATGAAAACCCAGTACTTC	CASSLGPGTGMKTQYF	NA	NA	TRBV5-1	TRBJ2-5
TGTGCCAGCTCACCTCGACAGCTCTCTGGAAACACCATATATTTT	CASSPRQLSGNTIYF	few	NA	TRBV18	TRBJ1-3
TGTGCCTGGGCGGGCACCGGGGAGCTGTTTTTT	CAWAGTGELFF	NA	NA	TRBV30	TRBJ2-2
TGTGCCACCAGCGGCCGGGGGCGGCGTGCCGCTTTCTTT	CATSGRGRRAAFF	large	NA	TRBV15	TRBJ1-1
TGCGCCAGCAGCCCGGGACTAGCGGACAATGAGCAGTTCTTC	CASSPGLADNEQFF	once	TRBD2	TRBV5-1	TRBJ2-1
TGTGCCAGCAGTCGAAACCGGGACGGAGATCAGCCCCAGCATTTT	CASSRNRDGDQPQHF	NA	NA	TRBV6-5	TRBJ1-5
TGTGCCAGCAGCTCCGGCGGGGCTAGCTCCTACAATGAGCAGTTCTTC	CASSSGGASSYNEQFF	NA	NA	TRBV5-4	TRBJ2-1
TGTGCCAGCAGTGAAATGAGGTACGAGCAGTACTTC	CASSEMRYEQYF	NA	NA	TRBV6-1	TRBJ2-7
TGCGCCAGCAGTCTTGCCCCTACCGGGACAGGGGTTAGCACTGAAGCTTTCTTT	CASSLAPTGTGVSTEAFF	NA	TRBD1	TRBV5-1	TRBJ1-1
TGTGCCTGGAAGGGACTAGCGGGAGGGTGGAATGAGCAGTACTTC	CAWKGLAGGWNEQYF	NA	TRBD2	TRBV30	TRBJ2-7
TGTGCCAGCAGTTCCTTGAGGGCGTGGCTAAACAATGAGCAGTTCTTC	CASSSLRAWLNNEQFF	NA	NA	TRBV27	TRBJ2-1
TGTGCCAGCAGCTTCGCAGAGAATGAAAAACTGTTTTTT	CASSFAENEKLFF	NA	NA	TRBV7-2	TRBJ1-4
TGTGCCAGCAGTGAGAGGACAGGGTCTAATGAAAAACTGTTTTTT	CASSERTGSNEKLFF	NA	TRBD1	TRBV6-1	TRBJ1-4
TGCGCCAGCAGCCAAGAACTCCATCGTAACTATGGCTACACCTTC	CASSQELHRNYGYTF	few	NA	TRBV4-1	TRBJ1-2
TGTGCCTGGAGCCGGGTACAGGGAGAGGGGCCCCAGCATTTT	CAWSRVQGEGPQHF	NA	NA	TRBV30	TRBJ1-5
TGTGCCTGGAGCTGGGGGGGGACCATATATTTT	CAWSWGGTIYF	NA	NA	TRBV30	TRBJ1-3
TGTGCCAGCAGTGAAGCGATTGGTAATGAGCAGTTCTTC	CASSEAIGNEQFF	few	NA	TRBV6-1	TRBJ2-1
TGTGCTAGCACAATAGCGGGAGTTGGGGTTCCCTACGAGCAGTACTTC	CASTIAGVGVPYEQYF	NA	TRBD2	TRBV11-3	TRBJ2-7
TGTGCCAGCAGTTTGCAGGGGGAGATTTCCGAGCAGTACTTC	CASSLQGEISEQYF	NA	TRBD1	TRBV27	TRBJ2-7
TGTGCCTGGAGTGTACGGGGCGGGAGCTCCTACGAGCAGTACTTC	CAWSVRGGSSYEQYF	NA	TRBD2	TRBV30	TRBJ2-7
TGTGCCAGCAGCGTAGGGTACAATGAGCAGTTCTTC	CASSVGYNEQFF	few	NA	TRBV9	TRBJ2-1
TGTGCCAGCACCCAGACAGGCCTTTTTGCTGGAAACACCATATATTTT	CASTQTGLFAGNTIYF	NA	NA	TRBV27	TRBJ1-3
TGTGCCAGTAGTCTGACGACAGGGGTGATACTTGGGAACACTGAAGCTTTCTTT	CASSLTTGVILGNTEAFF	NA	TRBD1	TRBV19	TRBJ1-1
TGCAGCGTTGAGGCGGGGACTGAAGCTTTCTTT	CSVEAGTEAFF	NA	NA	TRBV29-1	TRBJ1-1
TGTGCCATCGGGGCGGGAGGGCCGAGTCAAGAGACCCAGTACTTC	CAIGAGGPSQETQYF	NA	TRBD2	TRBV10-3	TRBJ2-5
TGCGCCAGCAGCCAAACGGGGCAGTCCTACAATGAGCAGTTCTTC	CASSQTGQSYNEQFF	once	NA	TRBV4-1	TRBJ2-1
TGTGCCAGCAGCGTCGGGACAGCGAACACCGGGGAGCTGTTTTTT	CASSVGTANTGELFF	few	TRBD1	TRBV6-2/TRBV6-3	TRBJ2-2
TGTGCCAGCAGCTTAGCCCCGGGACTAGCGATTTACAATGAGCAGTTCTTC	CASSLAPGLAIYNEQFF	NA	TRBD2	TRBV7-9	TRBJ2-1
TGTGCCAGTAGTACCGGGACAGGGACTAATGAAAAACTGTTTTTT	CASSTGTGTNEKLFF	NA	TRBD1	TRBV19	TRBJ1-4
TGTGCCAGCAGCCGAGGACAGGGGGCGGGTGGCTACACCTTC	CASSRGQGAGGYTF	NA	TRBD1	TRBV3-1/TRBV3-2	TRBJ1-2
TGTGCCAGCAGCTTAGATCTAAACTGGCAGTTCTTC	CASSLDLNWQFF	NA	NA	TRBV7-2	TRBJ2-1
TGTGCCAGCAGCTGGGACAGGGGAAATTCACCCCTCCACTTT	CASSWDRGNSPLHF	NA	TRBD1	TRBV7-2	TRBJ1-6
TGTGCCAGCAGCTTGGGGCCAGCCACCGGGGAGCTGTTTTTT	CASSLGPATGELFF	NA	NA	TRBV5-5	TRBJ2-2
TGTGCCAGCAGCTCGACAGGGCGGACTGAAGCTTTCTTT	CASSSTGRTEAFF	NA	TRBD1	TRBV5-6	TRBJ1-1
TGTGCCAGCAGCTTGATGGAACCTGCCTACGAGCAGTACTTC	CASSLMEPAYEQYF	NA	NA	TRBV7-9	TRBJ2-7
TGTGCCAGCAGCGTAGTTACGAGACAGCAGTACTTC	CASSVVTRQQYF	NA	NA	TRBV9	TRBJ2-5
TGTGCCAGCAGCCAGGGGGCCACTGAAGCTTTCTTT	CASSQGATEAFF	few	TRBD1	TRBV9	TRBJ1-1
TGTGCCAGCAGCTTTGACAATACCTACAATGAGCAGTTCTTC	CASSFDNTYNEQFF	NA	NA	TRBV7-3	TRBJ2-1
TGTGCCAGCCAGGGGGTCTACAATGAGCAGTTCTTC	CASQGVYNEQFF	NA	TRBD1	TRBV12-3/TRBV12-4	TRBJ2-1
TGTGCCAGCAGTATTGGACAGGGCACTGAAGCTTTCTTT	CASSIGQGTEAFF	NA	TRBD1	TRBV14	TRBJ1-1
TGTGCCAGTAGCTCCCGGGGCCCACAGAACACTGAAGCTTTCTTT	CASSSRGPQNTEAFF	NA	NA	TRBV19	TRBJ1-1
TGTGCCAGCATGGAGGGGCACGCTAATGAAAAACTGTTTTTT	CASMEGHANEKLFF	NA	NA	TRBV2	TRBJ1-4